Sequencing of this T cell receptor (beta chain) was carried out in a study of human T cells and chemical hapten exposure. Study summary: The study enrolled mostly female patients with alopecia areata, totalis or universalis.

CDR1 is MDHEN, CDR2 SYDVKM, per germline. V was pared by 6 bases and J by 6 bases, with 4 bases of the junction left unmatched. This CDR3 has 15 residues. One entry per CDR3 protein, called by TCRdb with MiXCR from the RACE reads. This table has more than 80,000 distinct CDR3 sequences, more than 9% appearing once. As for time point: patch test 2, 6 weeks after DPC sensitization. Described treatment: therapeutic diphenylcyclopropenone sensitization with weekly scalp DPC. The chain couples TRBV28 to TRBJ2-2; 13 nucleotides match TRBD2. The sample here was whole blood, taken in connection with sensitization to the hapten diphenylcyclopropenone (DPC). This TCR was recovered from a woman in her 50s with alopecia areata. Some clones in this sample may be carry-over from other donors' samples. Written as DNA, the CDR3 is TGTGCCAGCAGCCCGGGACTAGCGGGATCCGGGGAGCTGTTTTTT. Its protein is CASSPGLAGSGELFF.